This T cell receptor (beta chain) was identified during a study of blood T cell repertoires in COVID-19. Sequenced by immunoSEQ multiplex PCR; TCRdb stores in-frame clones only, minus some. Of around 200,000 clones listed, roughly 88% were seen once; the top ten hold roughly 9.8%. This TCR came from a woman of 80 years or more with acute or convalescent COVID-19. The specimen sequenced was peripheral blood.

CDR3 DNA: TGTGCCAGCAGCTTAGGGCGGGGGCGAGGGACTGAAGCTTTCTTT. Its translation: CASSLGRGRGTEAFF. V is TRBV7-8 and J is TRBJ1-1; tentatively, D is TRBD1 (6 bases). The CDR3 has 15 amino acids. V dropped 1 base and J dropped 5 bases, with 14 bases sitting between them. CDR1 and CDR2 from the germline V gene are SGHVS and FQNEAQ.